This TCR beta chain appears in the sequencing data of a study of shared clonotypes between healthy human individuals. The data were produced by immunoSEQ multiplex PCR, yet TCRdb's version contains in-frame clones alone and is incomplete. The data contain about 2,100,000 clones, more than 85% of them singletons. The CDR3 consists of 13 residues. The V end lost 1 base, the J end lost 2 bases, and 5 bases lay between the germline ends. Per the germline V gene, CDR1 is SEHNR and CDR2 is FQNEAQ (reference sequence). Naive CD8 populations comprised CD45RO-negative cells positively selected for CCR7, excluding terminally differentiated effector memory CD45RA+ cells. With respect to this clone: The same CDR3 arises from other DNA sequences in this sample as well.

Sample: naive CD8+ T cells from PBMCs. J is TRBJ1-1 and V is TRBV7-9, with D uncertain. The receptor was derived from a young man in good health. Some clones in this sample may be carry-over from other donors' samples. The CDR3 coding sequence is TGTGCCAGCAGCTTAGGCAGCAACACTGAAGCTTTCTTT. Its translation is CASSLGSNTEAFF.